The entry below describes one TCR beta chain. These data belong to a study of monozygotic twins with inflammatory bowel disease. No DNA is given; TCRdb re-called the 5' RACE reads and lists each CDR3 protein once. The table for this sample gives about 140,000 distinct CDR3 sequences. The germline gives CDR1 SGHRS, CDR2 YFSETQ. The CDR3 spans 16 residues. The TCR originated in a human donor with ulcerative colitis or Crohn's disease, or a healthy co-twin of an affected twin (not recorded which). The V gene is TRBV5-1, the J gene TRBJ2-1; TCRdb outputs TRBD2, but without DNA this stays unchecked. The source material was blood. The CDR3 sequence: CASSPGLAGDRNEQFF.